This record looks at one T cell receptor beta chain sequence and its context. The antigen this receptor binds is unknown. The input lacks base qualities; no much larger clone sits a single base away. The treatment or condition label, read with the paper, signifies: in vitro stimulation with specific CMV peptide epitopes to enrich CMV-specific T cells. The reads were generated on an Illumina HiSeq 1500. TCRdb passed the public sequencing reads through fastp at Q25 and MiXCR, retaining productive beta sequences. Each CDR3 protein gets just one entry, which takes the most common genes and DNA from the rows behind it. The sample table holds approximately 910,000 distinct CDR3 sequences, of which roughly 30% were seen once. The ten largest clonotypes hold 11% to 15% of the sample. The sample is drawn from a study of T cell repertoires in cytomegalovirus infection (dated by TCRdb to between 2018 and 2020). For context, the study as a whole: Alongside well-studied HLA-B-restricted epitopes, the peptide stimulations were aimed at recently identified HLA-C-restricted CMV epitopes, whose presentation resists viral immunomodulation. Because public TCR beta signatures pointed to carriage of CMV infection together with the matching HLA type, the HLA type of each donor mattered for the analysis.

V trim: 4 bases; J trim: 8 bases; unmatched bases: 10. The CDR3 runs 15 amino acids, cysteine and phenylalanine included. Of the read, only the CDR3 DNA is kept; its 45 bases are in frame from base 1. Looking up the germline V gene yields CDR1 SGHTA and CDR2 FQGNSA. Summary of the overall study and its limitations: Carriers of CMV infection plus the relevant HLA type were discriminated by the cumulative frequency of public TCR beta family members in the study cohort and in an independent roughly 340-donor cohort. In the ex vivo response, HLA-C-restricted CMV-specific TCR beta clonotypes were dominant, and in two of eight donors the single most frequent clonotype came from this HLA-C-restricted group.

The sample here was cultured CD8+ T cells from PBMCs, taken from culture after CMV antigen stimulation. This receptor was obtained from a human donor in good health (CMV status not recorded). Some clones in this sample may be carry-over from other donors' samples. The V and J segments used are TRBV7-2 and TRBJ2-1; TRBD1 agrees with 8 junctional bases. This receptor has the CDR3 CASSSTRTGSDEQFF. The DNA is TGTGCCAGCAGCTCGACCAGGACAGGGTCGGATGAGCAGTTCTTC.